This T cell receptor (beta chain) was sequenced in a study of cytomegalovirus exposure and HLA in healthy donors. The germline gives CDR1 SGHRS, CDR2 YFSETQ. This CDR3 contains 15 residues. V shed 6 bases, J shed 4 bases, and the junction held 12 bases outside the gene matches. General study findings and limits: Productive rates of about 90% or about 30% were seen for most TCR beta V segments in an earlier analysis. After further analysis at a later stage, 16,951 TCR beta sequences were associated with HLA alleles at 0.05 false discovery rate. A classifier reportedly called cytomegalovirus status with high sensitivity and specificity. HLA restriction was apparent for most CMV-associated TCR beta chains in a later analysis.

13 Jbeta primers and 60 Vbeta primers were used for the PCR. Clones were read by immunoSEQ multiplex PCR, and TCRdb kept only the in-frame ones, dropping some. This table holds approximately 140,000 clones, roughly 77% found once. For this clone: Its antigen is undetermined.

The sequenced sample consisted of PBMCs. The V gene is TRBV5-1, the J gene TRBJ1-1, with TRBD1 matching over 7 bases. The sequence was obtained from a human donor in good health. The CDR3 reads CASTPGTGVSTEAFF. CDR3 coding DNA: TGCGCCAGCACTCCCGGAACAGGGGTGAGCACTGAAGCTTTCTTT.